This T cell receptor beta chain is drawn from a study of response to subunit inactivated influenza vaccine. TCRdb recomputed calls from the RT-PCR reads with MiXCR, one row per CDR3 protein. The sample has about 540,000 distinct CDR3 sequences; around a quarter are singletons. Trimming took off 4 bases at V and 0 bases at J, with 9 bases between the two ends. From germline, CDR1 is SGHRS and CDR2 YFSETQ. This CDR3 spans 14 amino acids. Another study also made use of these data, one on T cells expressing NK-cell markers. That paper notes: What made the TCR beta cDNA was 5'RACE template switching with UMIs. Among eight sequenced donors, seven carried HCMV seropositivity while one was seronegative. A range of roughly 1.0-8% of CD8+ T cells consisted of dominant NKG2C+ clonotypes in a handful of donors. In several donors, dominant clonotypes made up roughly 25-60.1% of CD3+CD56-NKG2C+ cells.

The sample was CD4+ T cells sorted from PBMCs, taken roughly 13 days after vaccination. The V gene is TRBV5-1, the J gene TRBJ2-3; D is tentatively TRBD1 or TRBD2 (5 bases each). The receptor was isolated from a man aged 45-60 years who received an inactivated influenza vaccine. CDR3 loop: CASSQGDSTDTQYF. CDR3 nucleotides: TGCGCCAGCAGCCAAGGGGACAGCACAGATACGCAGTATTTT.